The clone carrying this T cell receptor beta chain has a handful of counts. Genes here carry mouse names. The read ends 4 residues early relative to the CDR3; the germline J gene fills the gap. The CDR3 covers 15 residues. V shed 3 bases and J 0 bases; nucleotides not matched to a gene: 5. Per germline, CDR1 NNHDY and CDR2 SYVADS. The sample originates from a study of CD8+ T cells in alopecia areata. Once RNA had been extracted, it was reverse transcribed into cDNA to act as the sequencing template. Some clones are missing from TCRdb's copy, which holds only in-frame ones; the method was immunoSEQ multiplex PCR. Observed in the sample are over 100,000 clones, none of them singletons.

Sequencing was done on a sample of lesional skin. This clonotype originated in a C3H/HeJ mouse with alopecia areata. This mouse strain has H2-k as its MHC haplotype. This chain connects TRBV13-3 to TRBJ2-7, with TRBD1 matching 8 bases. The CDR3 here is CASSGRDRSSYEQYF. The sequenced CDR3 bases are TGTGCCAGCAGTGGAAGGGACAGGAGCTCCTAT.